The sequence of this TCR beta chain was determined in a study of T cell changes during pregnancy in multiple sclerosis. V gave up 5 bases and J gave up 4 bases, with 11 bases separating them. Germline lookup yields CDR1 GTSNPN and CDR2 SVGIG (reference sequence). The CDR3 length is 12 residues. The repertoire was sequenced with immunoSEQ multiplex PCR; TCRdb's copy has only in-frame clones and lacks some. The sample has more than 25,000 clones; about nine tenths are singletons. The TCR comes from a female donor in good health, enrolled as a control in a pregnancy study. V usage is TRBV30 and J usage is TRBJ1-2, with D unclear. Here the sequenced sample was CD8+ T cells from peripheral blood mononuclear cells, taken in the second trimester of pregnancy. CDR3 protein: CAWAGMGYGYTF. In DNA, the CDR3 is TGTGCCTGGGCAGGAATGGGCTATGGCTACACCTTC.